The rows below give T cell receptor beta chains drawn from one sample of a study of blood T cell repertoires in COVID-19. TCRdb's copy holds only in-frame clones and misses some; the assay was immunoSEQ multiplex PCR. Of 300,000 to 350,000 clones in the sample, around nine tenths were seen once. Material: peripheral blood. All receptors come from a woman between 18 and 29 years old who had recovered from COVID-19. The CDR3 runs from the conserved cysteine through the conserved F or W. A D gene is named only where the DNA matches it firmly. For some rows the clone size is stated as once, few or many, or as a class when expanded; others skip it.

CDR3aa,CDR3nt,d_gene,v_gene,j_gene,abundance
CATSRDAYQETQYF,TGTGCCACCAGCAGAGACGCGTACCAAGAGACCCAGTACTTC,-,TRBV15,TRBJ2-5,-
CASSFMFSGANVLTF,TGTGCCAGCAGCTTTATGTTTTCTGGGGCCAACGTCCTGACTTTC,-,TRBV5-8,TRBJ2-6,-
CASRQRQGSNTEAFF,TGTGCCAGCAGACAAAGACAGGGATCGAACACTGAAGCTTTCTTT,TRBD1,TRBV2,TRBJ1-1,-
CASSSSFRDRGNSPLHF,TGTGCCAGCAGCTCATCCTTCCGGGACAGGGGGAATTCACCCCTCCACTTT,TRBD1,TRBV5-6,TRBJ1-6,-
CASSLLVGPGSPLHF,TGTGCCAGCAGCTTGCTGGTGGGGCCAGGTTCACCCCTCCACTTT,-,TRBV6-2/TRBV6-3,TRBJ1-6,-
CASSVVADSGNTIYF,TGTGCCAGCAGCGTAGTGGCAGACTCTGGAAACACCATATATTTT,-,TRBV9,TRBJ1-3,-
CASSQQGFRVEAFF,TGTGCCAGCAGCCAACAGGGGTTCCGCGTCGAGGCTTTCTTT,-,TRBV3-1/TRBV3-2,TRBJ1-1,-
CASSFDSYNEQFF,TGTGCCAGCAGCTTCGATAGCTACAATGAGCAGTTCTTC,-,TRBV7-9,TRBJ2-1,once
CASSLGSGLNTQYF,TGTGCCAGCAGCTTAGGATCGGGGTTGAATACGCAGTATTTT,-,TRBV13,TRBJ2-3,-
CASSSVGHGGGTQYF,TGTGCCAGCAGTTCAGTCGGGCACGGGGGTGGGACCCAGTACTTC,-,TRBV11-3,TRBJ2-5,-
CASSLALGTGGTEAFF,TGTGCCAGCAGCTTAGCTTTGGGGACGGGGGGCACTGAAGCTTTCTTT,-,TRBV11-2,TRBJ1-1,-
CASSVGGVRGGAFF,TGTGCCAGCAGCGTAGGAGGGGTTAGGGGGGGAGCTTTCTTT,-,TRBV9,TRBJ1-1,-
CASSWGLAGQGETQYF,TGTGCCAGCAGTTGGGGACTAGCGGGGCAGGGAGAGACCCAGTACTTC,TRBD2,TRBV6-5,TRBJ2-5,-
CASSPLRSGGGDTQYF,TGCGCCAGCAGCCCACTTAGAAGCGGGGGCGGAGATACGCAGTATTTT,TRBD2,TRBV4-3,TRBJ2-3,-
CASSLGQGLNIQYF,TGTGCCAGCAGCCTTGGACAGGGTTTAAACATTCAGTACTTC,TRBD1,TRBV7-9,TRBJ2-4,-
CASSSGQGADTQYF,TGTGCCAGTAGTTCTGGACAGGGCGCAGATACGCAGTATTTT,TRBD1,TRBV19,TRBJ2-3,-
CASSQRHLRDTEAFF,TGCGCCAGCAGCCAAAGACACCTGAGGGACACTGAAGCTTTCTTT,-,TRBV4-3,TRBJ1-1,-
CSVTGTATDTQYF,TGCAGCGTAACCGGGACAGCCACAGATACGCAGTATTTT,TRBD1,TRBV29-1,TRBJ2-3,-
CASSILAGLSTDTQYF,TGTGCCAGTAGTATTCTAGCGGGACTGAGCACAGATACGCAGTATTTT,TRBD2,TRBV19,TRBJ2-3,-
CASSLDVPGDGLGTQYF,TGCGCCAGCAGCTTGGATGTTCCGGGGGACGGCCTTGGAACCCAGTACTTC,-,TRBV5-1,TRBJ2-5,-
CASSPLAGVGTDTQYF,TGTGCCAGCAGTCCACTAGCGGGAGTGGGCACAGATACGCAGTATTTT,TRBD2,TRBV6-2/TRBV6-3,TRBJ2-3,-
CASSPPTSGAVGELFF,TGTGCCAGCAGCCCCCCCACTAGCGGGGCGGTCGGGGAGCTGTTTTTT,TRBD2,TRBV13,TRBJ2-2,-
CASSLSGGATDTQYF,TGCGCCAGCAGCCTCTCGGGGGGGGCCACAGATACGCAGTATTTT,TRBD2,TRBV4-3,TRBJ2-3,once
CASRGTSGSVDTGELFF,TGCGCCAGCAGAGGGACTAGCGGGAGCGTAGACACCGGGGAGCTATTTTTT,TRBD2,TRBV10-2,TRBJ2-2,-
CASSQGNTEAFF,TGTGCCAGCAGCCAGGGGAACACTGAAGCTTTCTTT,-,TRBV27,TRBJ1-1,once
CASSNRDRGSAFF,TGTGCCAGCAGCAACAGGGACAGGGGATCAGCTTTCTTT,TRBD1,TRBV5-5,TRBJ1-1,-
CASSIGTYRVGIRYGYTF,TGTGCCAGTAGTATAGGAACCTACAGGGTTGGTATTCGCTATGGCTACACCTTC,-,TRBV19,TRBJ1-2,-
CASSLTSGSSYNEQFF,TGTGCCAGCAGCCTCACTAGCGGGAGCTCCTACAATGAGCAGTTCTTC,TRBD2,TRBV5-8,TRBJ2-1,-
CASSPLTGRGNTIYF,TGTGCCAGCTCACCCCTCACAGGACGAGGAAACACCATATATTTT,-,TRBV18,TRBJ1-3,-
CASSLARTGSEETQYF,TGTGCCAGCAGCTTAGCAAGGACAGGGTCGGAAGAGACCCAGTACTTC,TRBD1,TRBV7-9,TRBJ2-5,few
CASSWGDWHYGYTF,TGTGCCAGTAGTTGGGGGGATTGGCACTATGGCTACACCTTC,-,TRBV19,TRBJ1-2,-
CASSVGGGRVGNEQFF,TGTGCCAGCAGCGTAGGGGGCGGGAGGGTTGGCAATGAGCAGTTCTTC,TRBD2,TRBV9,TRBJ2-1,once
CASSQNPGYTQYF,TGCGCCAGCAGCCAGAACCCCGGGTATACGCAGTATTTT,-,TRBV4-3,TRBJ2-3,-
CASSPTGLGQPQHF,TGTGCCAGCAGCCCAACAGGTTTAGGTCAGCCCCAGCATTTT,-,TRBV9,TRBJ1-5,-
CASSMRGQTGNTIYF,TGTGCCAGTAGTATGAGGGGGCAGACTGGAAACACCATATATTTT,TRBD1,TRBV19,TRBJ1-3,-
CASSISLYRGYTF,TGTGCCAGTAGTATAAGTTTGTACAGAGGCTACACCTTC,-,TRBV19,TRBJ1-2,-
CASSYRGNQPQHF,TGTGCCAGCAGTTACCGGGGGAATCAGCCCCAGCATTTT,-,TRBV6-5,TRBJ1-5,-
CASSLRRGSGFVEPQHF,TGTGCCAGCAGCTTGAGGCGGGGTAGTGGGTTCGTGGAGCCCCAGCATTTT,-,TRBV5-4,TRBJ1-5,once
CASSPLAGTNTGELFF,TGTGCCAGCAGTCCCCTAGCGGGCACGAACACCGGGGAGCTGTTTTTT,TRBD2,TRBV7-9,TRBJ2-2,-
CATSDLAPTSGSLDEQFF,TGTGCCACCAGTGATTTGGCCCCTACTAGCGGGAGTTTGGATGAGCAGTTCTTC,TRBD2,TRBV24-1,TRBJ2-1,-
CASRETGKLSGNTIYF,TGTGCCAGTAGGGAGACAGGGAAGTTGTCTGGAAACACCATATATTTT,TRBD1,TRBV19,TRBJ1-3,-
CASSAAGTSGTFYNEQFF,TGTGCCAGCAGCGCAGCTGGGACTAGCGGGACTTTCTACAATGAGCAGTTCTTC,TRBD2,TRBV9,TRBJ2-1,-
CASSLLSTGNGYTF,TGTGCCAGCAGCTTACTCTCTACAGGGAATGGCTACACCTTC,-,TRBV7-9,TRBJ1-2,-
CASSYGRDYNEQFF,TGTGCCAGCAGTTATGGCAGGGACTACAATGAGCAGTTCTTC,-,TRBV27,TRBJ2-1,-
CAWSGTQTGRLHNEQFF,TGTGCCTGGAGTGGGACACAGACAGGGCGACTCCACAATGAGCAGTTCTTC,TRBD1,TRBV30,TRBJ2-1,-